The clone carrying this T cell receptor beta chain was detected only a few times. Antigen unknown. The CDR3 regions of TCR beta were amplified from RNA transcripts. An initial round of RT-PCR targeting the TCR CDR3 relied on the HTBI primer set. One entry per CDR3 protein, called by TCRdb with MiXCR from the multiplex PCR reads. This table has hundreds of thousands of distinct CDR3 sequences, around 20% appearing once. J was trimmed by 4 bases and V by 3 bases; bases with no gene match: 8. The CDR3 contains 16 residues. CDR1 is MNHNS, CDR2 SASEGT, per germline. Exclusion of a patient resulted from uncontrolled infection, other autoimmune disease, pregnancy or lactation. This sample was taken from a study of T cells in Graves' hyperthyroidism and ophthalmopathy. Study-level points and caveats: Most thyroid-expanded clonotypes above 0.001 were also found in blood.

This sequence was found in a woman aged 45-59 years with Graves' hyperthyroidism that later progressed to Graves' ophthalmopathy. Material: blood. This chain uses TRBV6-1 with TRBJ2-3, with 9 bases lining up with TRBD2. The CDR3: CASSDNLAGVSDTQYF. The CDR3 DNA follows: TGTGCCAGCAGTGACAACTTAGCGGGGGTCTCAGATACGCAGTATTTT.